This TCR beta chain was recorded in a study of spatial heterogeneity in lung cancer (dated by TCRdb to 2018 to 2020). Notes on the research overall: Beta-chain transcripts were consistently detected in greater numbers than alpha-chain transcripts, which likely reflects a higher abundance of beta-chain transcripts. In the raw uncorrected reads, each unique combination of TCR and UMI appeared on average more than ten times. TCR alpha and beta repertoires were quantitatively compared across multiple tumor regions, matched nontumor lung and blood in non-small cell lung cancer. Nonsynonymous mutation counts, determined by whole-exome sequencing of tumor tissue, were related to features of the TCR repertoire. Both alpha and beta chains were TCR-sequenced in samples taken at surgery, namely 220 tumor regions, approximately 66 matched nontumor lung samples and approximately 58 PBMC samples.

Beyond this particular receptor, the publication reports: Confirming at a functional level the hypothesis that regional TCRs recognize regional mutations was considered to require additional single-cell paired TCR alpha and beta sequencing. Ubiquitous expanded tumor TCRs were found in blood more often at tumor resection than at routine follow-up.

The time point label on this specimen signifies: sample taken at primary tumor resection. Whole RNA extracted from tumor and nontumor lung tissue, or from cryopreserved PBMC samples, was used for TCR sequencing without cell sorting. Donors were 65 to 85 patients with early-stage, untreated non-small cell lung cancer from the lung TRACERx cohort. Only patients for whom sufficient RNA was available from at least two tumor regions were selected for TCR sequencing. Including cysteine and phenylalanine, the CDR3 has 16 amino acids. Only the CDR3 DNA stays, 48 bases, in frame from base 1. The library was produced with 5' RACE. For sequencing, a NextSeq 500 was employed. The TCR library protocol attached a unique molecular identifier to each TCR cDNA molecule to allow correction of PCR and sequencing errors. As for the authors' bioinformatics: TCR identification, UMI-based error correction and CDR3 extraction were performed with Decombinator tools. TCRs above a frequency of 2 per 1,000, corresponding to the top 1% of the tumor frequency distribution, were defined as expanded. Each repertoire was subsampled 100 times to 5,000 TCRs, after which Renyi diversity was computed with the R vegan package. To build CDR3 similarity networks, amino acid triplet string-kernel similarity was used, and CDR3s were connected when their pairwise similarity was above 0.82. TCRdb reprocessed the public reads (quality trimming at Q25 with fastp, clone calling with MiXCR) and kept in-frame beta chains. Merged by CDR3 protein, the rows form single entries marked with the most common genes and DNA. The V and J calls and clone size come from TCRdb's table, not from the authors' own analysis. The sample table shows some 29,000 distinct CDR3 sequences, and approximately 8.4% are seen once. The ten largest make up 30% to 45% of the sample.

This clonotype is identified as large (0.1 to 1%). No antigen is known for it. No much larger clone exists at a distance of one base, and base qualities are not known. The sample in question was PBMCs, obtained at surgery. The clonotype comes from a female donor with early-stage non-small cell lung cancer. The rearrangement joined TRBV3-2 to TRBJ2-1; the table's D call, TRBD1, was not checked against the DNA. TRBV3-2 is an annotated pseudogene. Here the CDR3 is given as CASSQSPTDRDNEQFF. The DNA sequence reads TGTGCCAGCAGCCAATCACCTACTGACAGGGACAATGAGCAGTTCTTC.